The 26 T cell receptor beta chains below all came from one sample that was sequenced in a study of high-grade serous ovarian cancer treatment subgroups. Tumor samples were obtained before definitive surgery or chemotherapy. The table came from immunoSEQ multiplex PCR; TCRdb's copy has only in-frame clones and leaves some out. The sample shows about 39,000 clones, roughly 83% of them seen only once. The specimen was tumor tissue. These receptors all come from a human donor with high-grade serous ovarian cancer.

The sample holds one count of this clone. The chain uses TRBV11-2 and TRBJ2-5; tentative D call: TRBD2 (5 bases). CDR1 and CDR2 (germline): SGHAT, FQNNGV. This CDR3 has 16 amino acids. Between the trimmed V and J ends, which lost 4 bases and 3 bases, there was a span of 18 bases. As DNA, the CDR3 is TGTGCCAGCAGCTACAACGGGGTAGCGTCGGAAGAGACCCAGTACTTC. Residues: CASSYNGVASEETQYF.

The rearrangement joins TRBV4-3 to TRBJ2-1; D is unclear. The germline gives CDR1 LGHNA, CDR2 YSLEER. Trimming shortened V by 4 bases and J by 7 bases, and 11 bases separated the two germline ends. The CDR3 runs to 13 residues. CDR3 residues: CASSLRQPNEQFF. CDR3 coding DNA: TGCGCCAGCAGCCTGAGGCAGCCTAATGAGCAGTTCTTC.

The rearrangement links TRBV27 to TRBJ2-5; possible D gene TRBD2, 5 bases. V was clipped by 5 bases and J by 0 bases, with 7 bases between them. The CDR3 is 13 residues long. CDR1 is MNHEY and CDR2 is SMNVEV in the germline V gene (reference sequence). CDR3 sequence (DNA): TGTGCCAGCAGTACTAGGTACCAAGAGACCCAGTACTTC. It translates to CASSTRYQETQYF.

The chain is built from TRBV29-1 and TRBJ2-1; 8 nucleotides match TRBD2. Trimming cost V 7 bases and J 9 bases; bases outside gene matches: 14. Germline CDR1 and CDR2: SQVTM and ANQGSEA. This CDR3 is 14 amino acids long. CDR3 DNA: TGCAGCGCGTTCGGGGGGGAGTATGACAGTGAGCAGTTCTTC. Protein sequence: CSAFGGEYDSEQFF.

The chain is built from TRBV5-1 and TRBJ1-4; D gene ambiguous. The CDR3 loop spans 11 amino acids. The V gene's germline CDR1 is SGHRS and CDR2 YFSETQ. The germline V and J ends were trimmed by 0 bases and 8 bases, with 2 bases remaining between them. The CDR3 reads CASSLDEKLFF. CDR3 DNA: TGCGCCAGCAGCTTGGACGAAAAACTGTTTTTT.

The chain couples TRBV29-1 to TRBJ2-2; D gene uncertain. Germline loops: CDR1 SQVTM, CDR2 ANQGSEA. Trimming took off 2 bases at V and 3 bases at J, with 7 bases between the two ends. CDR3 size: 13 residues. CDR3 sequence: CSVETADTGELFF. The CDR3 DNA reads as TGCAGCGTTGAAACAGCTGACACCGGGGAGCTGTTTTTT.

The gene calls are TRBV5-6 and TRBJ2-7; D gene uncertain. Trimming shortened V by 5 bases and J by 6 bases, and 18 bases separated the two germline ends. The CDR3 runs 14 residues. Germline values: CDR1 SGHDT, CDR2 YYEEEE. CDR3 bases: TGTGCCAGCAGAGGCCGCCGAATCCTAGTCGAGCAGTACTTC. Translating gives CASRGRRILVEQYF.

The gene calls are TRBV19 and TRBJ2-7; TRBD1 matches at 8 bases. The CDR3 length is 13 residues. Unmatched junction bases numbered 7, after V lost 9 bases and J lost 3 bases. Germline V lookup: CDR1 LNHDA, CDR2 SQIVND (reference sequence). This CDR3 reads CASGDRYVYEQYF. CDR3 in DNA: TGTGCCAGCGGGGACAGGTACGTCTACGAGCAGTACTTC.

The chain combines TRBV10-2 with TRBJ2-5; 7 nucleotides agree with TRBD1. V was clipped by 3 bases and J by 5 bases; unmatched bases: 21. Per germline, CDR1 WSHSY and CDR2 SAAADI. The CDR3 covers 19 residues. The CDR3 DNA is TGCGCCAGCAGTGATTGGGCCGTTCGGGCAGGGGGTTCGGGCGAGACCCAGTACTTC. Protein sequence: CASSDWAVRAGGSGETQYF.

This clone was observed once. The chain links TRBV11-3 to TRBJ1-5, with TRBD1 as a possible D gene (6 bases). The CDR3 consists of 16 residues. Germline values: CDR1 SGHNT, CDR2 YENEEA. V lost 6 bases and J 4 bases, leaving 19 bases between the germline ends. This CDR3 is CASSPGGHRVNQPQHF. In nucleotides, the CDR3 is TGTGCCAGCAGTCCCGGAGGTCACAGGGTAAATCAGCCCCAGCATTTT.

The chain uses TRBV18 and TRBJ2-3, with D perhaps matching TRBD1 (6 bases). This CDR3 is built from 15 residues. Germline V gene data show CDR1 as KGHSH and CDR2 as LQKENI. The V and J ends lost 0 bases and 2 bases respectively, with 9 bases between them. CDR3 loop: CASSPPGHFTDTQYF. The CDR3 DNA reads TGTGCCAGCTCACCACCGGGACATTTCACAGATACGCAGTATTTT.

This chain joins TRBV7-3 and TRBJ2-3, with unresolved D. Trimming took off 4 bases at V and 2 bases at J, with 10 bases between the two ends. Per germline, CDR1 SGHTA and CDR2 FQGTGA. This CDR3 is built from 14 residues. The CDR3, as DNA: TGTGCCAGCAGCTCTTCGGGCTCCACAGATACGCAGTATTTT. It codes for CASSSSGSTDTQYF. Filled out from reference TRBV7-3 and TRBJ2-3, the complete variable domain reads GAGVSQTPSNKVTEKGKYVELRCDPISGHTALYWYRQSLGQGPEFLIYFQGTGAADDSGLPNDRFFAVRPEGSVSTLKIQRTERGDSAVYLCASSSSGSTDTQYFGPGTRLTVL.

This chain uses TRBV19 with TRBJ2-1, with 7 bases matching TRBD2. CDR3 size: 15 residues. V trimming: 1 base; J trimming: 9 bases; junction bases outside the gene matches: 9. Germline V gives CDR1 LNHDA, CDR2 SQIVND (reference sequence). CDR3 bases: TGTGCCAGTAGTATAGCCGGGAGCGGGAAGGGTGAGCAGTTCTTC. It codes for CASSIAGSGKGEQFF. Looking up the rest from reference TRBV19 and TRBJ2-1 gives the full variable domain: DGGITQSPKYLFRKEGQNVTLSCEQNLNHDAMYWYRQDPGQGLRLIYYSQIVNDFQKGDIAEGYSVSREKKESFPLTVTSAQKNPTAFYLCASSIAGSGKGEQFFGPGTRLTVL.

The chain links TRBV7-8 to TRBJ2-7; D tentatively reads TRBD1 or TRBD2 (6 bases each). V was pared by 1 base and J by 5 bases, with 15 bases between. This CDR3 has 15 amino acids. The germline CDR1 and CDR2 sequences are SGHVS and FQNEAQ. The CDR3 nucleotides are TGTGCCAGCAGCTTAGTTGGGGGGCGGTTAGACGAGCAGTACTTC. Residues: CASSLVGGRLDEQYF.

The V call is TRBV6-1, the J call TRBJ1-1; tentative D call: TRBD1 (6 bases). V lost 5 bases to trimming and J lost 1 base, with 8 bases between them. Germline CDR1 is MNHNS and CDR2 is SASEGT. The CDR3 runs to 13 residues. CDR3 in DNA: TGTGCCAGCAGTCTACAGGGGAACACTGAAGCTTTCTTT. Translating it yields CASSLQGNTEAFF.

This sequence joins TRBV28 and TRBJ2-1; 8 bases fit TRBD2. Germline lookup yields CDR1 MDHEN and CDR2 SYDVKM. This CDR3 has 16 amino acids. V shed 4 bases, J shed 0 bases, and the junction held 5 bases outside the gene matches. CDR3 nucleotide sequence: TGTGCCAGCAGTTCGTTAGCGGGGAGCTCCTACAATGAGCAGTTCTTC. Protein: CASSSLAGSSYNEQFF.

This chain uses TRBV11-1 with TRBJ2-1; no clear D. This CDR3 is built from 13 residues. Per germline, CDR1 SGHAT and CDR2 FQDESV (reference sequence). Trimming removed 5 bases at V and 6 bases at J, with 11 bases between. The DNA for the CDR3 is TGTGCCAGCAGCCCAGAGTTTGGCAATGAGCAGTTCTTC. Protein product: CASSPEFGNEQFF.

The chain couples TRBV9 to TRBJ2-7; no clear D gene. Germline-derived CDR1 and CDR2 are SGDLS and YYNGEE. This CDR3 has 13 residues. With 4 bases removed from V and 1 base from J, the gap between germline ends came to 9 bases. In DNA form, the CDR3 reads TGTGCCAGCAGCCCTTTTAATTCCTACGAGCAGTACTTC. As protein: CASSPFNSYEQYF.

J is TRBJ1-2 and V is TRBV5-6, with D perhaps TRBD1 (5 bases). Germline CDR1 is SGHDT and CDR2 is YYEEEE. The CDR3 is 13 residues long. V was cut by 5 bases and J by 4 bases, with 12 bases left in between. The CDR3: CASSSTAIYGYTF. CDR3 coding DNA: TGTGCCAGCAGTTCGACAGCGATCTATGGCTACACCTTC.

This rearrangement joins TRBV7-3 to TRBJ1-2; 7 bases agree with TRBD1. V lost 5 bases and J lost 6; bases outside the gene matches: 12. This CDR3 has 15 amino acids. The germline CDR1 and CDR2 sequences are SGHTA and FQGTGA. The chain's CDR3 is CASSQTGTATDGYTF. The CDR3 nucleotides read TGTGCCAGCAGCCAAACCGGGACAGCTACCGATGGCTACACCTTC.

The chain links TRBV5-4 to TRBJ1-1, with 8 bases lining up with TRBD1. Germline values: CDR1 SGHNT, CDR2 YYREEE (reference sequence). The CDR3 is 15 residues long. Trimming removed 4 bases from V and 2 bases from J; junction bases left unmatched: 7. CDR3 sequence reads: CASSRKTGVNTEAFF. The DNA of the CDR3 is TGTGCCAGCAGCAGGAAGACAGGGGTAAACACTGAAGCTTTCTTT.

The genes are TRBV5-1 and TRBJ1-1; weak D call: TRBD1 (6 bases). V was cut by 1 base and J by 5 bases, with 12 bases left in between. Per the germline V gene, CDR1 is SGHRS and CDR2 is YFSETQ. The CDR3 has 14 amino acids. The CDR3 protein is CASSLQGRETEAFF. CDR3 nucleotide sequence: TGCGCCAGCAGCTTGCAGGGGAGGGAAACTGAAGCTTTCTTT. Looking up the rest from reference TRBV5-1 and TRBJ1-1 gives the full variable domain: KAGVTQTPRYLIKTRGQQVTLSCSPISGHRSVSWYQQTPGQGLQFLFEYFSETQRNKGNFPGRFSGRQFSNSRSEMNVSTLELGDSALYLCASSLQGRETEAFFGQGTRLTVV.

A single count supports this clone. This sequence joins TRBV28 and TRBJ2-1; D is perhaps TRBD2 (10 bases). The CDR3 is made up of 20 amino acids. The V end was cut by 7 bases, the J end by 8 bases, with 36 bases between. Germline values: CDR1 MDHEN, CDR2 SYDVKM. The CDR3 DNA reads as TGTGCCAGCATCGATCCTGGGACAGGGAGAAAGGCTAGCGGGAGTCATGAGCAGTTCTTC. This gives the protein CASIDPGTGRKASGSHEQFF. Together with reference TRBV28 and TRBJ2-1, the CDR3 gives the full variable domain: DVKVTQSSRYLVKRTGEKVFLECVQDMDHENMFWYRQDPGLGLRLIYFSYDVKMKEKGDIPEGYSVSREKKERFSLILESASTNQTSMYLCASIDPGTGRKASGSHEQFFGPGTRLTVL.

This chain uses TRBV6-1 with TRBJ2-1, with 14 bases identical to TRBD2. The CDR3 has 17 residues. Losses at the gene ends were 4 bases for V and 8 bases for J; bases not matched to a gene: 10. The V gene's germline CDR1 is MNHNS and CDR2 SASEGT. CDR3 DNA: TGTGCCAGCAGTGCTCGACTAGCGGGAGGGAGAGGGTATGAGCAGTTCTTC. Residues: CASSARLAGGRGYEQFF.

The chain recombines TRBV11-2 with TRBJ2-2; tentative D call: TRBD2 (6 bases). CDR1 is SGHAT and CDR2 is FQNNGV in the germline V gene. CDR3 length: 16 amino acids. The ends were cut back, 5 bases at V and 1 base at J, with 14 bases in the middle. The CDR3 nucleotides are TGTGCCAGCAGCCCACGACCGGGGGTGAACACCGGGGAGCTGTTTTTT. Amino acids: CASSPRPGVNTGELFF.

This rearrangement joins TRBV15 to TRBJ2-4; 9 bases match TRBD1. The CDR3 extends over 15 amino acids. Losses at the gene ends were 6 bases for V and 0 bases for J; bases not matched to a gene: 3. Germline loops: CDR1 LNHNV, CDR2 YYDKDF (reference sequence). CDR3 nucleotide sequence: TGTGCCACCAGTACAGGGGGCGCAGCCAAAAACATTCAGTACTTC. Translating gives CATSTGGAAKNIQYF.